The 10 T cell receptor beta chains below all came from one sample that was sequenced in a study of shared T cell receptors in the human thymus. Using immunoSEQ multiplex PCR, the repertoire was profiled, and TCRdb retains in-frame clones only, with some absent. This table holds hundreds of thousands of clones, more than 70% found once. These records were also assigned to another study, of human thymus T cells.

Sequenced: thymocytes. The receptors originated from a boy younger than two with a congenital heart defect.

V gene TRBV14 combines with J gene TRBJ2-3; TRBD2 matches 7 bases. Trimming took 1 base from V and 5 from J; bases not matched to a gene: 9. CDR3 length equals 16 residues. The germline V gene has CDR1 SGHDN and CDR2 FVKESK. The CDR3 sequence: CASSQGYRGREDTQYF. The CDR3 DNA follows: TGTGCCAGCAGCCAAGGTTATCGCGGGAGAGAAGATACGCAGTATTTT.

This chain connects TRBV27 to TRBJ1-3; D remains unclear. The CDR3 is 15 amino acids. With 2 bases removed from V and 2 bases from J, the gap between germline ends came to 10 bases. Germline V lookup: CDR1 MNHEY, CDR2 SMNVEV (reference sequence). The CDR3 spells CASSLAGLPGNTIYF. In DNA, the CDR3 is TGTGCCAGCAGTTTAGCGGGGTTACCTGGAAACACCATATATTTT.

The chain is built from TRBV4-1 and TRBJ2-5; TRBD2 aligns across 8 bases. Trimming at V came to 1 base and at J to 5 bases, leaving 21 bases not matched to a gene. Germline lookup yields CDR1 MGHRA and CDR2 YSYEKL. The CDR3 has 20 residues. This CDR3 is CASSQVLAPGTRSSWETQYF. The CDR3 nucleotides read TGCGCCAGCAGCCAAGTTCTTGCGCCCGGGACTAGGAGTAGCTGGGAGACCCAGTACTTC.

The chain joins TRBV4-3 to TRBJ2-4; D not certain. CDR3 length: 15 residues. Looked up from germline, CDR1 is LGHNA and CDR2 is YSLEER. V lost 0 bases, J lost 0 bases, and 6 bases lay in between. The CDR3 spells CASSQEAEAKNIQYF. Written as DNA, the CDR3 is TGCGCCAGCAGCCAAGAGGCGGAAGCCAAAAACATTCAGTACTTC.

This chain connects TRBV5-5 to TRBJ1-2; D gene uncertain. Germline lookup yields CDR1 SGHKS and CDR2 YYEKEE (reference sequence). The CDR3 sequence is 13 residues long. Trimming left V 2 bases short and J 5 bases short, with 10 bases between. CDR3 residues: CASSFRWEYGYTF. In DNA, the CDR3 is TGTGCCAGCAGCTTCCGCTGGGAGTATGGCTACACCTTC. Filled out from reference TRBV5-5 and TRBJ1-2, the complete variable domain reads DAGVTQSPTHLIKTRGQQVTLRCSPISGHKSVSWYQQVLGQGPQFIFQYYEKEERGRGNFPDRFSARQFPNYSSELNVNALLLGDSALYLCASSFRWEYGYTFGSGTRLTVV.

The CDR3 nucleotides are TGCAGCGTGAGGCGGGAGCCACGGGAGGGCGGATACAATGAGCAGTTCTTC. It yields the protein CSVRREPREGGYNEQFF. J is TRBJ2-1 and V is TRBV29-1; 8 nucleotides line up with TRBD2. This CDR3 has 17 amino acids. CDR1 SQVTM and CDR2 ANQGSEA come from the germline V gene. The V gene end was trimmed by 6 bases and the J gene end by 4 bases; junction bases not matched to a gene: 17.

The rearrangement links TRBV28 to TRBJ2-1; D possibly corresponds to TRBD2 (5 bases). The germline V gene encodes CDR1 MDHEN and CDR2 SYDVKM. This CDR3 is built from 11 residues. The V end lost 6 bases, the J end lost 10 bases, and 10 bases lay between the germline ends. Written as DNA, the CDR3 is TGTGCCAGCAGAGATTCGGGGGAGCAGTTCTTC. As protein: CASRDSGEQFF.

The chain recombines TRBV10-2 with TRBJ1-5; D is unclear. Trimming shortened V by 0 bases and J by 9 bases, and 12 bases separated the two germline ends. Germline assignment: CDR1 WSHSY and CDR2 SAAADI. The CDR3 is made up of 14 amino acids. The CDR3 sequence is CASSESAANTPQHF. CDR3 bases: TGCGCCAGCAGTGAGTCGGCGGCCAATACGCCCCAGCATTTT.

This chain links TRBV6-5 with TRBJ2-7; D might be TRBD1 (6 bases). Trimming shortened V by 6 bases and J by 2 bases, and 11 bases separated the two germline ends. This CDR3 is built from 13 residues. CDR1 is MNHEY and CDR2 is SVGAGI in the germline V gene. CDR3 nucleotides: TGTGCCAGCAGGCCGGACAGCGCCTACGAGCAGTACTTC. The encoded protein is CASRPDSAYEQYF.

The V call is TRBV7-9, the J call TRBJ2-7; 7 bases fit TRBD1. CDR1 and CDR2 from the germline V gene are SEHNR and FQNEAQ (reference sequence). This CDR3 comprises 13 residues. V shed 5 bases and J 4 bases; nucleotides not matched to a gene: 5. Here the CDR3 DNA reads TGTGCCAGCAGCCCAATGACAGGGTACGAGCAGTACTTC. The encoded protein is CASSPMTGYEQYF.